This T cell receptor (beta chain) was identified in a study of blood T cell repertoires in COVID-19. Study information: T cells, B-cell-depleted T cells, or PBMCs provided the cDNA or gDNA that served as material.

Authors' methods: Quantification of nucleated cells was approximated via reference gene primer amplification. Measured with immunoSEQ multiplex PCR; TCRdb has only the in-frame clones, and not every one. V and J calls and clone size are as listed in that table; D and trimming were resolved from the DNA. The sample consists of around 70,000 clones, roughly four fifths of them appearing once. The material sequenced was peripheral blood. The clonotype comes from a woman aged 55 to 70 with acute or convalescent COVID-19.

The DNA for the CDR3 is TGTGCCAGCACCTCGACAGGGAACAATTCACCCCTCCACTTT. Translation: CASTSTGNNSPLHF. The chain links TRBV28 to TRBJ1-6, with TRBD1 identical over 7 bases. Germline V gene data show CDR1 as MDHEN and CDR2 as SYDVKM. J gave up 7 bases and V 7 bases, and 7 bases lay outside the gene matches. The CDR3 contains 14 residues. Full variable domain (missing parts from reference TRBV28 and TRBJ1-6): DVKVTQSSRYLVKRTGEKVFLECVQDMDHENMFWYRQDPGLGLRLIYFSYDVKMKEKGDIPEGYSVSREKKERFSLILESASTNQTSMYLCASTSTGNNSPLHFGNGTRLTVT.